This TCR beta chain comes out of a study of beta chain features in type 1 diabetes. Study results and limitations: In all four CD4+ subsets, TCRB CDR3 length was significantly, moderately reduced in type 1 diabetes.

CDR1 and CDR2 (germline): SGHTA, FQGNSA. Trimming took 1 base from V and 7 from J, leaving 8 bases between them. The CDR3 totals 13 residues. Sorted populations all had greater than 95% purity. This clone was seen a few times. Antigen specificity is unknown. Since all of the isolated RNA was reverse transcribed, expressed TCRB transcripts were what got sequenced. The data were produced by immunoSEQ multiplex PCR, yet TCRdb's version contains in-frame clones alone and is incomplete. The top ten hold more than 0.02% of the sample, which has around 250,000 clones, about 14% seen once. This TCR came from a woman between 35 and 50 years old in good health. The chain carries TRBV7-2 and TRBJ2-1, with D possibly TRBD2 on 5 matching bases. The sequencing sample was made of naive CD4+ T cells from blood. DNA of the CDR3: TGTGCCAGCAGCTTAGGAAGGGAGAATGAGCAGTTCTTC. It encodes CASSLGRENEQFF.